A single sample is the source of the 2 T cell receptor beta chains below, sequenced in a study of blood T cells in healthy people across ages. The authors ran a second PCR of roughly 6 to 12 cycles using a sample-barcoded 5' primer and a J-beta primer mix. TCRdb used MiXCR to reprocess the 5' RACE reads, holding one entry per CDR3 protein. Seen here are 700,000 to 850,000 distinct CDR3 sequences, about 34% observed once, and the top ten hold 13%. Sequencing was performed on blood. The receptors originated from a man aged 18 to 35 in good health.

The sample holds many counts of this clonotype. This chain links TRBV20-1 with TRBJ2-6; D gene uncertain. With 0 bases removed from V and 1 base from J, the gap between germline ends came to 7 bases. CDR1 DFQATT and CDR2 SNEGSKA come from the germline V gene (reference sequence). This CDR3 spans 15 amino acids. Written as DNA, the CDR3 is TGCAGTGCTAGAGATAGTGGGTCTGGGGCCAACGTCCTGACTTTC. Translation gives CSARDSGSGANVLTF.

The CDR3 spells CSASPTGKYEQYF. The DNA of the CDR3 is TGCAGTGCTAGCCCAACAGGGAAGTACGAGCAGTACTTC. The genes are TRBV20-1 and TRBJ2-7; D might be TRBD1 (6 bases). Trimming cost V 3 bases and J 4 bases, with 13 bases left between them. Germline-derived CDR1 and CDR2 are DFQATT and SNEGSKA (reference sequence). This CDR3 is 13 amino acids long.